This T cell receptor (beta chain) emerged from a study of blood T cell repertoires in COVID-19. In the study overall: Sources were T cells, B-cell-depleted T cells, or PBMCs; the material itself was cDNA or gDNA.

Germline V gene lookup returns CDR1 LNHDA and CDR2 SQIVND (reference sequence). The CDR3 loop spans 14 amino acids. Trimming at V came to 5 bases and at J to 4 bases, leaving 7 bases not matched to a gene. Membership in each cohort depended on participant-reported clinical history. Sequencing used immunoSEQ multiplex PCR; TCRdb keeps in-frame clones, though not all of them. Here the sample spans approximately 190,000 clones, more than 85% being singletons. The chain joins TRBV19 to TRBJ1-2, with 7 positions matching TRBD1. This receptor was identified in a woman in her thirties or forties in a cohort exposed to, infected with or recovered from COVID-19 (not recorded which). Sequencing input: PBMCs or T cells enriched from blood (not recorded which). CDR3 region: CASSSGTASYGYTF. The CDR3 DNA follows: TGTGCCAGTAGTTCCGGGACAGCGAGCTATGGCTACACCTTC.